These 29 T cell receptor beta chains share one sample of origin, sequenced in a study of blood T cell repertoires in COVID-19. Repertoires were generated with immunoSEQ multiplex PCR, while TCRdb's copy carries only in-frame clones and drops some. In the table there are roughly 180,000 clones, about 85% of which are singletons. What was sequenced was PBMCs or T cells enriched from blood (not recorded which). The receptors originated from a woman aged 40 to 55 with acute COVID-19.

With regard to this clone: One junction end does not reproduce the germline sequence, and a read error may be involved. This rearrangement joins TRBV7-7 to TRBJ2-5; the match to TRBD2 covers 10 bases. The germline V gene has CDR1 SSHAT and CDR2 FNYEAQ (reference sequence). The length of the CDR3 is 17 residues. The CDR3 region has the DNA TGTGCTAGCAGCTTGGAGGGTAGCGGGGGGCCAGGAGAGACCCAGTACTTC. The encoded protein is CASSLEGSGGPGETQYF.

This clone was picked up a small number of times. The V call is TRBV19, the J call TRBJ2-3, with 7 bases aligning to TRBD1. The ends lost 7 bases at V and 0 bases at J; junction bases unmatched: 7. Per the germline V gene, CDR1 is LNHDA and CDR2 is SQIVND (reference sequence). The CDR3 extends over 15 amino acids. Here the CDR3 reads CASKTGTASTDTQYF. The CDR3 nucleotides read TGTGCCAGTAAAACCGGGACAGCTAGCACAGATACGCAGTATTTT.

The V gene is TRBV2, the J gene TRBJ2-2; 11 bases are shared with TRBD2. This CDR3 has 15 residues. Per the germline V gene, CDR1 is SNHLY and CDR2 is FYNNEI. J lost 4 bases, V lost 5 bases, and 3 bases had no gene match. The DNA for the CDR3 is TGTGCCAGCAGTCCGGGACTAGCGGCCACCGGGGAGCTGTTTTTT. It encodes CASSPGLAATGELFF.

The rearrangement uses TRBV10-3 and TRBJ2-1, with D unresolved. In germline, CDR1 is ENHRY, CDR2 SYGVKD. This CDR3 is 15 amino acids long. V lost 7 bases and J 5 bases, leaving 18 bases between the germline ends. In DNA, the CDR3 is TGTGCCATCATGGGTTTGGCGACTGGAGACAATGAGCAGTTCTTC. Its translation: CAIMGLATGDNEQFF.

This chain links TRBV28 with TRBJ1-2; possible D gene TRBD1, 5 bases. Trimming removed 1 base at V and 4 bases at J, with 7 bases between. CDR3 size: 13 residues. Germline V gene lookup returns CDR1 MDHEN and CDR2 SYDVKM. The CDR3: CASSLSRAYGYTF. The CDR3 region has the DNA TGTGCCAGCAGTTTATCCAGGGCCTATGGCTACACCTTC.

The genes are TRBV7-2 and TRBJ1-5; tentative D call: TRBD1 (5 bases). V shed 5 bases and J shed 3 bases, with 11 bases lying between them. The CDR3 consists of 14 residues. Per the germline V gene, CDR1 is SGHTA and CDR2 is FQGNSA. In DNA form, the CDR3 reads TGTGCCAGCAGCCTGGGACTTCTCAATCAGCCCCAGCATTTT. This gives the protein CASSLGLLNQPQHF.

This clone was seen a single time. The chain employs TRBV7-9 and TRBJ2-2, with 12 bases matching TRBD2. The J segment lost 7 bases and the V segment lost 5 bases, leaving 5 bases of the junction unmatched. Germline CDR1 is SEHNR and CDR2 is FQNEAQ (reference sequence). This CDR3 spans 15 amino acids. CDR3 nucleotides: TGTGCCAGCAGCGGACTAGCGGGAATGGACGGGGAGCTGTTTTTT. It specifies CASSGLAGMDGELFF.

The chain couples TRBV29-1 to TRBJ2-2, with 8 bases identical to TRBD2. V shed 3 bases, J shed 6 bases, and the junction held 9 bases outside the gene matches. This CDR3 has 15 residues. Germline V lookup: CDR1 SQVTM, CDR2 ANQGSEA. This CDR3 reads CSVDSGGRNSGELFF. The CDR3 DNA reads TGCAGCGTTGACTCGGGCGGGAGGAATTCCGGGGAGCTGTTTTTT.

The rearrangement joins TRBV5-5 to TRBJ1-4; D not certain. There are 14 residues in the CDR3. Trimming cost V 3 bases and J 4 bases, with 10 bases left between them. Germline V gene sequence: CDR1 SGHKS, CDR2 YYEKEE (reference sequence). CDR3 in amino acids: CASSSGTNNEKLFF. The CDR3 bases are TGTGCCAGCAGCTCCGGTACGAATAATGAAAAACTGTTTTTT.

The chain has TRBV2 and TRBJ2-3; 10 nucleotides line up with TRBD1. The J segment lost 5 bases and the V segment lost 6 bases, leaving 8 bases of the junction unmatched. Germline loops: CDR1 SNHLY, CDR2 FYNNEI. This CDR3 spans 15 amino acids. The CDR3 nucleotides read TGTGCCAGCAGGGTCCGGACAGGGGGAAGAGATACGCAGTATTTT. This sequence encodes CASRVRTGGRDTQYF.

The genes are TRBV10-3 and TRBJ2-3; D is uncertain. V was shortened by 0 bases and J by 5 bases, with 3 bases between the two germline ends. CDR1 and CDR2 from the germline V gene are ENHRY and SYGVKD. The CDR3 spans 12 residues. CDR3 sequence: CAISESQDTQYF. The CDR3 nucleotides read TGTGCCATCAGTGAGTCTCAAGATACGCAGTATTTT.

This sequence joins TRBV7-2 and TRBJ2-5, with D maybe TRBD1 (6 bases). Trimming stripped 3 bases from V and 1 base from J, with 9 bases between. The V gene's germline CDR1 is SGHTA and CDR2 FQGNSA. There are 14 residues in the CDR3. The CDR3 DNA reads as TGTGCCAGCAGCTTCGACAGGAGCCAAGAGACCCAGTACTTC. Protein sequence: CASSFDRSQETQYF.

The gene calls are TRBV5-1 and TRBJ2-1; 11 nucleotides agree with TRBD2. The CDR3 extends over 15 amino acids. V lost 5 bases and J lost 7; bases outside the gene matches: 8. Per the germline V gene, CDR1 is SGHRS and CDR2 is YFSETQ. As DNA, the CDR3 is TGCGCCAGCAGTTCGACTAGCGGGATGTGGAATGAGCAGTTCTTC. Translation: CASSSTSGMWNEQFF.

This rearrangement joins TRBV2 to TRBJ2-7; possibly TRBD2 for D (6 bases). The CDR3 extends over 15 amino acids. Germline V gene sequence: CDR1 SNHLY, CDR2 FYNNEI. Trimming removed 6 bases from V and 0 bases from J, with 15 bases in between. The CDR3 reads CASRARGGGSYEQYF. DNA for the CDR3: TGTGCCAGCAGGGCGCGGGGAGGTGGCTCCTACGAGCAGTACTTC.

V gene TRBV9 combines with J gene TRBJ2-2, with 8 bases identical to TRBD1. Germline assignment: CDR1 SGDLS and CDR2 YYNGEE. J was trimmed by 5 bases and V by 4 bases; bases with no gene match: 4. CDR3 length equals 14 residues. CDR3 coding DNA: TGTGCCAGCAGCCTCAGGACAGGGACCGGGGAGCTGTTTTTT. Its translation is CASSLRTGTGELFF.

The rearrangement uses TRBV29-1 and TRBJ1-1; D gene unclear. The CDR3 runs 15 residues. V lost 4 bases, J lost 5 bases, and 20 bases lay in between. The germline V gene has CDR1 SQVTM and CDR2 ANQGSEA. The CDR3 sequence: CSVAWPQVEGTEAFF. CDR3 nucleotides: TGCAGCGTTGCCTGGCCTCAGGTGGAGGGAACTGAAGCTTTCTTT.

The chain couples TRBV12-5 to TRBJ2-3; D is uncertain. V was shortened by 6 bases and J by 4 bases, with 5 bases between the two germline ends. The CDR3 spans 11 residues. The germline V gene encodes CDR1 LGHNT and CDR2 FRNRAP. The CDR3 is CASGSSDTQYF. The CDR3 DNA reads TGTGCTAGTGGATCCTCAGATACGCAGTATTTT.

The rearrangement joins TRBV6-5 to TRBJ1-5, with D maybe TRBD1 (5 bases). This CDR3 region has 15 residues. CDR1 is MNHEY and CDR2 is SVGAGI in the germline V gene. The V end was cut by 4 bases, the J end by 6 bases, with 16 bases between. The CDR3 DNA sequence: TGTGCCAGCAGTTTGGGGAGATCGGGGGGTCAGCCCCAGCATTTT. Translated: CASSLGRSGGQPQHF.

The V gene is TRBV4-1, the J gene TRBJ1-2; D gene unclear. V lost 2 bases and J 5 bases, leaving 12 bases between the germline ends. The CDR3 loop spans 14 amino acids. The germline gives CDR1 MGHRA, CDR2 YSYEKL. CDR3 residues: CASSQPNLEYGYTF. The CDR3, as DNA: TGCGCCAGCAGCCAACCCAATTTGGAGTATGGCTACACCTTC.

The gene calls are TRBV7-2 and TRBJ2-1, with 10 bases identical to TRBD2. This CDR3 is 18 amino acids long. Unmatched junction bases numbered 11, after V lost 1 base and J lost 5 bases. Germline CDR1 reads SGHTA; CDR2 reads FQGNSA. The CDR3 sequence: CASSLEAKWSGRDNEQFF. The CDR3, as DNA: TGTGCCAGCAGCTTAGAAGCGAAGTGGAGCGGGAGGGACAATGAGCAGTTCTTC.

The chain couples TRBV29-1 to TRBJ2-3; 10 bases agree with TRBD2. Germline trimming cut 4 bases from V and 4 bases from J; bases unmatched to any gene: 20. From germline, CDR1 is SQVTM and CDR2 ANQGSEA. This CDR3 has 19 amino acids. The CDR3, as DNA: TGCAGCGTTGTTGGTGGTCTAGCGGGAGTCCCCGGGGGCCCAGATACGCAGTATTTT. It translates to CSVVGGLAGVPGGPDTQYF.

Regarding this clone: At one of its ends the junction is not consistent with the germline gene, which may arise from a read error. This chain uses TRBV6-5 with TRBJ2-5, with 7 bases lining up with TRBD1. This CDR3 is 12 amino acids long. Germline V CDR1 and CDR2: MNHEY, SVGAGI. The chain's CDR3 is CASRDRREAQYF. CDR3 nucleotide sequence: TGTGCCAGCCGGGACAGAAGAGAGGCCCAGTACTTC.

This rearrangement joins TRBV5-4 to TRBJ2-5, with 10 bases matching TRBD1. Germline trimming cut 3 bases from V and 2 bases from J; bases unmatched to any gene: 4. The germline CDR1 and CDR2 sequences are SGHNT and YYREEE (reference sequence). This CDR3 is built from 15 residues. CDR3 amino acids: CASSWGQGFQETQYF. In nucleotides, the CDR3 is TGTGCCAGCAGCTGGGGACAGGGGTTTCAAGAGACCCAGTACTTC.

This chain uses TRBV7-9 with TRBJ2-7; 9 positions agree with TRBD1. The trim removed 6 bases at V and 0 bases at J, leaving 3 bases unmatched. CDR3 length equals 14 residues. Germline CDR1 is SEHNR and CDR2 is FQNEAQ (reference sequence). The CDR3 bases are TGTGCCAGCAGACCGGGACAGGGCTCCTACGAGCAGTACTTC. Translating gives CASRPGQGSYEQYF.

This clone was observed a handful of times. The genes are TRBV27 and TRBJ1-1; 9 bases match TRBD1. The V and J ends lost 4 bases and 5 bases, in that order; junction bases with no gene match: 8. The length of the CDR3 is 15 residues. The germline V gene encodes CDR1 MNHEY and CDR2 SMNVEV (reference sequence). CDR3 in DNA: TGTGCCAGCAGTTCACTCAGACAGGGGGGAACTGAAGCTTTCTTT. It encodes CASSSLRQGGTEAFF.

This chain links TRBV6-2 or TRBV6-3 with TRBJ2-1; D is unresolved. Germline V gene sequence: CDR1 MNHEY, CDR2 SVGEGT. The V end was cut by 6 bases, the J end by 9 bases, with 12 bases between. The CDR3 is 12 residues long. CDR3 loop: CASRPLLGEQFF. In nucleotides, the CDR3 is TGTGCCAGCAGGCCTCTTCTAGGTGAGCAGTTCTTC.

V and J are TRBV7-3 and TRBJ2-3; TRBD2 agrees at 10 bases. The CDR3 has 15 amino acids. The V gene end was trimmed by 6 bases and the J gene end by 2 bases; junction bases not matched to a gene: 5. Germline loops: CDR1 SGHTA, CDR2 FQGTGA. CDR3 coding DNA: TGTGCCAGCAGTCCGCTAGCGGGGGACACAGATACGCAGTATTTT. As protein: CASSPLAGDTDTQYF.

This chain links TRBV5-1 with TRBJ1-4, with TRBD1 matching 8 bases. Germline trimming cut 6 bases from V and 4 bases from J; bases unmatched to any gene: 5. The CDR3 runs to 14 residues. Germline loops: CDR1 SGHRS, CDR2 YFSETQ. CDR3 region: CASNEGQVNEKLFF. CDR3 DNA: TGCGCCAGCAACGAGGGACAGGTTAATGAAAAACTGTTTTTT.

V usage is TRBV10-3 and J usage is TRBJ2-1; 7 bases agree with TRBD2. From germline, CDR1 is ENHRY and CDR2 SYGVKD. The CDR3 covers 16 residues. Trimming cost V 7 bases and J 3 bases; bases outside gene matches: 12. CDR3 amino acids: CAINSVGGLNYNEQFF. The CDR3 region has the DNA TGTGCCATCAATTCGGTGGGAGGGCTTAACTACAATGAGCAGTTCTTC.